These 5 T cell receptor beta chains were sequenced from one sample in a study of T cell responses to AZD1222 COVID-19 vaccine. Here immunoSEQ multiplex PCR was the method, and the copy in TCRdb shows in-frame clones only, minus some. This table holds 55,000 to 65,000 clones, about 88% found once. Source: peripheral blood, taken 28 days after the second AZD1222 dose. The source of these receptors is an adult who received the AZD1222 COVID-19 vaccine.

The chain combines TRBV6-1 with TRBJ2-1; unclear D gene. Germline CDR1 is MNHNS and CDR2 is SASEGT. The V and J ends lost 5 bases and 6 bases respectively, with 11 bases between them. The CDR3 has 13 residues. The CDR3 reads CASSLTRSNEQFF. The CDR3 nucleotides read TGTGCCAGCAGTCTGACTCGCTCCAATGAGCAGTTCTTC.

The rearrangement joins TRBV2 to TRBJ1-1, with D perhaps matching TRBD1 (5 bases). V dropped 4 bases and J dropped 2 bases, with 14 bases sitting between them. This CDR3 has 15 amino acids. Per the germline V gene, CDR1 is SNHLY and CDR2 is FYNNEI. CDR3: CASSGQGNQNTEAFF. DNA for the CDR3: TGTGCCAGCAGTGGCCAGGGTAACCAAAACACTGAAGCTTTCTTT.

The J gene is TRBJ2-7, the V gene TRBV6-1; the D gene is possibly TRBD1 (6 bases). CDR3 length equals 14 residues. Germline V lookup: CDR1 MNHNS, CDR2 SASEGT. V was cut by 2 bases and J by 4 bases, with 12 bases left in between. CDR3 amino acids: CASSETGGWYEQYF. The CDR3 DNA is TGTGCCAGCAGTGAAACTGGGGGCTGGTACGAGCAGTACTTC.

The rearrangement uses TRBV9 and TRBJ2-7; 7 bases map to TRBD1. Germline V CDR1 and CDR2: SGDLS, YYNGEE. V was pared by 3 bases and J by 0 bases, with 9 bases of the junction left unmatched. This CDR3 is 16 amino acids long. The CDR3, as DNA: TGTGCCAGCAGCGCGAGGGGACAGAGCACCTCCTACGAGCAGTACTTC. It specifies CASSARGQSTSYEQYF.

This sequence joins TRBV6-5 and TRBJ1-1, with D unclear. CDR1 MNHEY and CDR2 SVGAGI come from the germline V gene. The CDR3 extends over 15 amino acids. Deletions cut 6 bases from V and 1 base from J, with 15 bases between. CDR3 bases: TGTGCCAGCAGGAAACCCCGGACGGAGAACACTGAAGCTTTCTTT. Translating it yields CASRKPRTENTEAFF.